The 17 T cell receptor beta chains presented below share a single source sample, sequenced in a study of cytomegalovirus exposure and HLA in healthy donors. The PCR contained 60 Vbeta and 13 Jbeta primers. This table comes from immunoSEQ multiplex PCR, and its TCRdb copy is limited to in-frame clones, with some not included. The data show 60,000 to 90,000 clones, roughly 67% seen once. The sample was PBMCs. These receptors all come from a man between 35 and 55 years old in good health and CMV-seropositive.

The V and J genes are TRBV5-1 and TRBJ2-5; TRBD1 matches 10 bases. The J segment lost 5 bases and the V segment lost 4 bases, leaving 17 bases of the junction unmatched. This CDR3 comprises 18 residues. CDR1 SGHRS and CDR2 YFSETQ come from the germline V gene. The CDR3 loop reads CASSPAGTGVPRSETQYF. CDR3 DNA: TGCGCCAGCAGCCCTGCCGGGACAGGGGTTCCTAGGAGTGAGACCCAGTACTTC.

The chain carries TRBV12-5 and TRBJ1-5; the D is unclear. The CDR3 sequence is 14 residues long. The germline V and J ends were trimmed by 3 bases and 1 base, with 7 bases remaining between them. Germline assignment: CDR1 LGHNT and CDR2 FRNRAP. In nucleotides, the CDR3 is TGTGCTAGTGGTTTAGTACTGAGCAATCAGCCCCAGCATTTT. Protein: CASGLVLSNQPQHF. The complete variable domain, with remaining parts taken from reference TRBV12-5 and TRBJ1-5, reads DARVTQTPRHKVTEMGQEVTMRCQPILGHNTVFWYRQTMMQGLELLAYFRNRAPLDDSGMPKDRFSAEMPDATLATLKIQPSEPRDSAVYFCASGLVLSNQPQHFGDGTRLSIL.

In its sample, this clone was seen a few times. V and J are TRBV30 and TRBJ2-7; 13 bases are a match to TRBD2. Germline CDR1 reads GTSNPN; CDR2 reads SVGIG (reference sequence). After removal of 2 bases from V and 6 bases from J, the junction contained 10 bases not matched to a gene. CDR3 length equals 16 residues. DNA of the CDR3: TGTGCCTGGAGTCGCACTAGGACTAGCGGGAGCATCGAGCAGTACTTC. This encodes CAWSRTRTSGSIEQYF. The variable domain in full, completed from reference TRBV30 and TRBJ2-7, reads SQTIHQWPATLVQPVGSPLSLECTVEGTSNPNLYWYRQAAGRGLQLLFYSVGIGQISSEVPQNLSASRPQDRQFILSSKKLLLSDSGFYLCAWSRTRTSGSIEQYFGPGTRLTVT.

The chain joins TRBV13 to TRBJ1-6; 12 nucleotides match TRBD1. This CDR3 spans 19 amino acids. J gave up 3 bases and V 0 bases, and 6 bases lay outside the gene matches. Germline lookup yields CDR1 PRHDT and CDR2 FYEKMQ (reference sequence). CDR3 in DNA: TGTGCCAGCAGCTTAGGCCTAAGGGACAGGGGGCTCTATAATTCACCCCTCCACTTT. This gives the protein CASSLGLRDRGLYNSPLHF.

The chain has TRBV7-9 and TRBJ2-7; TRBD2 is a possible D gene (6 bases). The V end lost 6 bases, the J end lost 4 bases, and 10 bases lay between the germline ends. Germline V gives CDR1 SEHNR, CDR2 FQNEAQ (reference sequence). CDR3 length equals 12 residues. The CDR3 protein is CASSTGTYEQYF. DNA of the CDR3: TGTGCCAGCAGTACCGGGACTTACGAGCAGTACTTC.

In this sample, this clone turned up a few times. This chain joins TRBV5-1 and TRBJ2-7; D is perhaps TRBD2 (7 bases). The V gene's germline CDR1 is SGHRS and CDR2 YFSETQ. V was pared by 0 bases and J by 6 bases, with 10 bases between. The length of the CDR3 is 13 residues. The CDR3 DNA reads as TGCGCCAGCAGCTTGGTTAGGGGGGGCGAGCAGTACTTC. Translation: CASSLVRGGEQYF.

The rearrangement uses TRBV29-1 and TRBJ1-1; D may be TRBD1 (5 bases). V lost 7 bases to trimming and J lost 5 bases, with 17 bases between them. The CDR3 is 13 residues long. Germline CDR1 is SQVTM and CDR2 is ANQGSEA. The CDR3 DNA follows: TGCAGCGCCCATCCCACGGAGGGGACTGAAGCTTTCTTT. It encodes CSAHPTEGTEAFF.

This clone has a handful of counts. The CDR3 nucleotides are TGTGCCAGTACCGGGACAGGTCGGAATGAAAAACTGTTTTTT. As protein: CASTGTGRNEKLFF. The V call is TRBV19, the J call TRBJ1-4; 8 positions match TRBD1. The ends lost 7 bases at V and 5 bases at J; junction bases unmatched: 6. Looked up from germline, CDR1 is LNHDA and CDR2 is SQIVND (reference sequence). The CDR3 is 14 amino acids.

CDR3: CASSEIRGRSYEQYF. In nucleotides, the CDR3 is TGTGCCAGCAGCGAAATCAGGGGGCGGTCCTACGAGCAGTACTTC. This sequence joins TRBV5-8 and TRBJ2-7; 8 bases line up with TRBD1. CDR3 length: 15 residues. J lost 1 base, V lost 4 bases, and 7 bases had no gene match. CDR1 and CDR2 (germline): SGHTS, YDEGEE.

This clone was seen a few times. The genes are TRBV28 and TRBJ1-4, with D maybe TRBD1 (5 bases). This CDR3 has 14 residues. Trimming removed 5 bases from V and 3 bases from J, with 10 bases in between. Looked up from germline, CDR1 is MDHEN and CDR2 is SYDVKM. The CDR3 is CASSPGLANEKLFF. CDR3 coding DNA: TGTGCCAGCAGTCCAGGGTTGGCTAATGAAAAACTGTTTTTT.

In its sample, this clone was seen many times. The DNA for the CDR3 is TGTGCCAGCAGCTTAAGAGGGGGTAGCGGGCTTTCTAGCTCCTACAATGAGCAGTTCTTC. Its protein is CASSLRGGSGLSSSYNEQFF. V is TRBV7-6 and J is TRBJ2-1; D perhaps matches TRBD2 (7 bases). Trimming took 2 bases from V and 0 from J, leaving 23 bases between them. Germline CDR1 reads SGHVS; CDR2 reads FNYEAQ. The CDR3 consists of 20 residues.

The chain links TRBV2 to TRBJ2-2, with 7 bases fitting TRBD2. J lost 1 base, V lost 7 bases, and 6 bases had no gene match. The CDR3 is 15 residues long. Germline V gene lookup returns CDR1 SNHLY and CDR2 FYNNEI. CDR3 loop: CASIPGGGNTGELFF. CDR3 DNA sequence: TGTGCCAGCATCCCGGGGGGAGGGAACACCGGGGAGCTGTTTTTT. Together with reference TRBV2 and TRBJ2-2, the CDR3 gives the full variable domain: EPEVTQTPSHQVTQMGQEVILRCVPISNHLYFYWYRQILGQKVEFLVSFYNNEISEKSEIFDDQFSVERPDGSNFTLKIRSTKLEDSAMYFCASIPGGGNTGELFFGEGSRLTVL.

The rearrangement joins TRBV6-6 to TRBJ2-7; 7 bases agree with TRBD2. This CDR3 is 14 amino acids long. The V gene's germline CDR1 is MNHNY and CDR2 SVGAGI (reference sequence). The junction had 9 bases not matched to a gene; V was cut back by 6 bases and J by 4 bases. The CDR3 reads CASSLGGIGYEQYF. CDR3 DNA sequence: TGTGCCAGCAGCCTCGGGGGGATCGGATACGAGCAGTACTTC.

The chain combines TRBV6-1 with TRBJ2-2, with 15 bases lining up with TRBD2. Trimming cost V 3 bases and J 6 bases; bases outside gene matches: 11. Per the germline V gene, CDR1 is MNHNS and CDR2 is SASEGT. The CDR3 is 19 residues long. The CDR3 is CASSDNVGLAGGRAGELFF. CDR3 nucleotide sequence: TGTGCCAGCAGTGACAATGTTGGACTAGCGGGAGGGCGTGCCGGGGAGCTGTTTTTT.

The rearrangement joins TRBV7-2 to TRBJ1-6; TRBD1 aligns across 9 bases. Per germline, CDR1 SGHTA and CDR2 FQGNSA. The CDR3 is 14 amino acids. Trimming at V came to 8 bases and at J to 7 bases, leaving 6 bases not matched to a gene. This CDR3 reads CASGGTGLNSPLHF. In DNA form, the CDR3 reads TGTGCCAGCGGCGGGACAGGGCTGAATTCACCCCTCCACTTT.

The chain recombines TRBV6-5 with TRBJ1-4; D not resolved. The CDR3 consists of 13 residues. V lost 6 bases and J 4 bases, leaving 9 bases between the germline ends. The germline V gene has CDR1 MNHEY and CDR2 SVGAGI. CDR3 in DNA: TGTGCCAGCAGCGGAACTAGTAATGAAAAACTGTTTTTT. Its protein is CASSGTSNEKLFF.

This clone was observed a handful of times. This chain joins TRBV10-3 and TRBJ2-7; the D gene is possibly TRBD2 (5 bases). V was shortened by 5 bases and J by 5 bases, with 16 bases between the two germline ends. The CDR3 totals 14 residues. CDR1 ENHRY and CDR2 SYGVKD come from the germline V gene. CDR3 amino acids: CAISPHRGPHEQYF. The CDR3 region has the DNA TGTGCCATCAGTCCCCATCGGGGTCCCCACGAGCAGTACTTC.